A selection of T cell receptor beta chains follows, all from one sample in a study of T cells in Graves' hyperthyroidism and ophthalmopathy. Using its own MiXCR run on the multiplex PCR reads, TCRdb lists one record per CDR3 protein. The sample includes 250,000 to 300,000 distinct CDR3 sequences, about 19% seen only once; the top ten take 35% to 40%. Specimen: blood. The receptors here all came from a man between 50 and 59 years old with Graves' ophthalmopathy. Both conserved end residues are part of each CDR3. Fields, in order: V gene, clone size, D gene, J gene, CDR3 protein, CDR3 DNA. The D gene is left open where the match is weak. Clone size is given for some rows only: seen once, a few or many times, or a class if the clone is expanded.

v_gene: TRBV29-1; abundance: .; d_gene: TRBD2; j_gene: TRBJ2-5; CDR3aa: CSAEGTSVLQETQYF; CDR3nt: TGCAGCGCTGAGGGGACTAGCGTTCTCCAAGAGACCCAGTACTTC
v_gene: TRBV6-5; abundance: .; d_gene: .; j_gene: TRBJ2-5; CDR3aa: CASSYFGTLQETQYF; CDR3nt: TGTGCCAGCAGTTACTTCGGGACACTTCAAGAGACCCAGTACTTC
v_gene: TRBV6-1; abundance: .; d_gene: .; j_gene: TRBJ2-7; CDR3aa: CATGKGSYEQYF; CDR3nt: TGTGCCACTGGGAAGGGCTCCTACGAGCAGTACTTC
v_gene: TRBV5-6; abundance: many; d_gene: .; j_gene: TRBJ2-1; CDR3aa: CASSLEGLGNEQFF; CDR3nt: TGTGCCAGCAGCTTGGAAGGGTTGGGCAATGAGCAGTTCTTC
v_gene: TRBV10-3; abundance: .; d_gene: TRBD2; j_gene: TRBJ2-1; CDR3aa: CAIKIAGGHNEQFF; CDR3nt: TGTGCCATAAAGATAGCGGGGGGGCACAATGAGCAGTTCTTC
v_gene: TRBV12-3/TRBV12-4; abundance: .; d_gene: TRBD1; j_gene: TRBJ1-1; CDR3aa: CASRPPLTGSMNTEAFF; CDR3nt: TGTGCCAGCAGGCCGCCTTTGACAGGGTCTATGAACACTGAAGCTTTCTTT
v_gene: TRBV9; abundance: few; d_gene: .; j_gene: TRBJ2-5; CDR3aa: CASSPGTTQETQYF; CDR3nt: TGTGCCAGCAGCCCCGGGACCACTCAGGAGACCCAGTACTTC
v_gene: TRBV15; abundance: .; d_gene: .; j_gene: TRBJ2-2; CDR3aa: CATTQGNTGELFF; CDR3nt: TGTGCCACAACACAGGGAAACACCGGGGAGCTGTTTTTT
v_gene: TRBV15; abundance: few; d_gene: .; j_gene: TRBJ1-6; CDR3aa: CATSRGGQPADSPLHF; CDR3nt: TGTGCCACCAGCAGAGGTGGACAGCCCGCCGATTCACCCCTCCACTTT
v_gene: TRBV2; abundance: many; d_gene: .; j_gene: TRBJ2-3; CDR3aa: CASRMTTSSTDTQYF; CDR3nt: TGTGCCAGCAGAATGACTACCTCCTCCACAGATACGCAGTATTTT
v_gene: TRBV11-1; abundance: many; d_gene: .; j_gene: TRBJ2-7; CDR3aa: CASSLSSVAYEQYF; CDR3nt: TGTGCCAGCAGCTTGAGTAGCGTCGCCTACGAGCAGTACTTC
v_gene: TRBV18; abundance: many; d_gene: TRBD2; j_gene: TRBJ2-7; CDR3aa: CASSPMALAGGSNEQYF; CDR3nt: TGTGCCAGCTCACCTATGGCGTTAGCGGGAGGGAGTAACGAGCAGTACTTC
v_gene: TRBV15; abundance: .; d_gene: .; j_gene: TRBJ1-2; CDR3aa: CATSRDLPSSYGYTF; CDR3nt: TGTGCCACCAGCAGAGATCTCCCCAGTAGCTATGGCTACACCTTC
v_gene: TRBV29-1; abundance: few; d_gene: TRBD1; j_gene: TRBJ1-2; CDR3aa: CSVGEDGTVDGYTF; CDR3nt: TGCAGCGTTGGAGAAGACGGGACAGTCGATGGCTACACCTTC
v_gene: TRBV29-1; abundance: .; d_gene: .; j_gene: TRBJ2-2; CDR3aa: CSVEGETVIGTGELFF; CDR3nt: TGCAGCGTTGAAGGGGAGACGGTGATAGGGACCGGGGAGCTGTTTTTT
v_gene: TRBV19; abundance: few; d_gene: TRBD1; j_gene: TRBJ2-7; CDR3aa: CASKGAGHSYEQYF; CDR3nt: TGTGCCAGCAAGGGGGCAGGGCACTCCTACGAGCAGTACTTC
v_gene: TRBV6-1; abundance: .; d_gene: .; j_gene: TRBJ1-1; CDR3aa: CASSWGNEAFF; CDR3nt: TGTGCCAGCAGTTGGGGGAATGAAGCTTTCTTT
v_gene: TRBV3-1; abundance: few; d_gene: .; j_gene: TRBJ2-7; CDR3aa: CASSQAGNTGEQYF; CDR3nt: TGTGCCAGCAGCCAGGCAGGCAATACAGGAGAGCAGTACTTC
v_gene: TRBV3-1; abundance: many; d_gene: .; j_gene: TRBJ2-3; CDR3aa: CASSLRLLGTDTQYF; CDR3nt: TGTGCCAGCAGCCTGCGGCTACTCGGCACAGATACGCAGTATTTT
v_gene: TRBV10-3; abundance: few; d_gene: .; j_gene: TRBJ2-3; CDR3aa: CAISDRFSTDTQYF; CDR3nt: TGTGCCATCAGTGACAGGTTCAGCACAGATACGCAGTATTTT
v_gene: TRBV6-1; abundance: few; d_gene: TRBD1; j_gene: TRBJ2-3; CDR3aa: CASSGDRDSTDTQYF; CDR3nt: TGTGCCAGCAGTGGAGACAGGGATAGCACAGATACGCAGTATTTT
v_gene: TRBV6-1; abundance: few; d_gene: .; j_gene: TRBJ2-4; CDR3aa: CASSEILEGALQYF; CDR3nt: TGTGCCAGCAGTGAGATTCTAGAAGGTGCACTTCAGTACTTC
v_gene: TRBV14; abundance: .; d_gene: .; j_gene: TRBJ1-2; CDR3aa: CASSQNSYGYTF; CDR3nt: TGTGCCAGCAGCCAAAATTCCTATGGCTACACCTTC
v_gene: TRBV3-1; abundance: many; d_gene: .; j_gene: TRBJ2-2; CDR3aa: CASNQGSGELFF; CDR3nt: TGTGCCAGCAACCAGGGATCCGGGGAGCTGTTTTTT
v_gene: TRBV6-1; abundance: few; d_gene: TRBD1; j_gene: TRBJ2-7; CDR3aa: CASSVGRQGGYEQYF; CDR3nt: TGTGCCAGCAGCGTAGGGAGACAGGGTGGCTACGAGCAGTACTTC
v_gene: TRBV28; abundance: .; d_gene: TRBD2; j_gene: TRBJ2-7; CDR3aa: CASSLRSGRTPYEQYF; CDR3nt: TGTGCCAGCAGCCTTCGTAGCGGGAGGACTCCCTACGAGCAGTACTTC
v_gene: TRBV7-9; abundance: many; d_gene: .; j_gene: TRBJ1-5; CDR3aa: CASSLAINQPQHF; CDR3nt: TGTGCCAGCAGCTTAGCGATAAATCAGCCCCAGCATTTT
v_gene: TRBV11-2; abundance: many; d_gene: TRBD2; j_gene: TRBJ2-1; CDR3aa: CASSLRRVRENEQFF; CDR3nt: TGTGCCAGCAGCCTAAGGAGAGTGCGGGAGAATGAGCAGTTCTTC
v_gene: TRBV9; abundance: few; d_gene: .; j_gene: TRBJ2-1; CDR3aa: CASSESGAWSEQFF; CDR3nt: TGTGCCAGCAGCGAATCAGGGGCATGGAGTGAGCAGTTCTTC
v_gene: TRBV4-1; abundance: .; d_gene: .; j_gene: TRBJ1-2; CDR3aa: CASSQPRGRYGYTF; CDR3nt: TGCGCCAGCAGCCAACCTCGGGGGCGCTATGGCTACACCTTC
v_gene: TRBV19; abundance: .; d_gene: .; j_gene: TRBJ1-1; CDR3aa: CASVRGAEAFF; CDR3nt: TGTGCCTCGGTAAGGGGCGCTGAAGCTTTCTTT
v_gene: TRBV11-2; abundance: many; d_gene: TRBD2; j_gene: TRBJ2-3; CDR3aa: CASSSGTSGPTQYF; CDR3nt: TGTGCCAGCAGCTCTGGGACTAGCGGCCCAACGCAGTATTTT
v_gene: TRBV30; abundance: few; d_gene: .; j_gene: TRBJ2-3; CDR3aa: CAWGFPGTVSTDTQYF; CDR3nt: TGTGCCTGGGGGTTTCCCGGGACGGTAAGCACAGATACGCAGTATTTT
v_gene: TRBV5-1; abundance: few; d_gene: TRBD2; j_gene: TRBJ2-3; CDR3aa: CASSRFIAGDTDTQYF; CDR3nt: TGCGCCAGCAGCCGCTTCATAGCGGGGGACACAGATACGCAGTATTTT
v_gene: TRBV6-1; abundance: .; d_gene: TRBD1; j_gene: TRBJ1-6; CDR3aa: CASGRGPTYNSPLHF; CDR3nt: TGTGCCAGCGGCAGGGGGCCCACCTATAATTCACCCCTCCACTTT
v_gene: TRBV19; abundance: .; d_gene: .; j_gene: TRBJ2-3; CDR3aa: CASSIALITDTQYF; CDR3nt: TGTGCCAGTAGTATCGCCTTGATCACAGATACGCAGTATTTT
v_gene: TRBV12-3/TRBV12-4; abundance: few; d_gene: .; j_gene: TRBJ1-2; CDR3aa: CASSLDNNYGYTF; CDR3nt: TGTGCCAGCAGTCTGGACAACAACTATGGCTACACCTTC
v_gene: TRBV15; abundance: few; d_gene: TRBD2; j_gene: TRBJ2-7; CDR3aa: CATSSYSGVYEQYF; CDR3nt: TGTGCCACCAGCTCTTACAGCGGGGTCTACGAGCAGTACTTC
v_gene: TRBV7-3; abundance: many; d_gene: TRBD1; j_gene: TRBJ2-3; CDR3aa: CASSAQGAVDTQYF; CDR3nt: TGTGCCAGCAGCGCACAGGGGGCGGTAGATACGCAGTATTTT
v_gene: TRBV12-3/TRBV12-4; abundance: many; d_gene: TRBD2; j_gene: TRBJ2-5; CDR3aa: CASSFLWTSGSKTQYF; CDR3nt: TGTGCCAGCAGTTTTCTATGGACTAGCGGGAGTAAGACCCAGTACTTC
v_gene: TRBV15; abundance: few; d_gene: .; j_gene: TRBJ2-7; CDR3aa: CATSRGWEPGYEQYF; CDR3nt: TGTGCCACCAGCAGAGGTTGGGAACCTGGCTACGAGCAGTACTTC
v_gene: TRBV3-1; abundance: many; d_gene: .; j_gene: TRBJ2-3; CDR3aa: CASSKGPSADTQYF; CDR3nt: TGTGCCAGCAGCAAAGGTCCAAGCGCAGATACGCAGTATTTT
v_gene: TRBV3-1; abundance: few; d_gene: .; j_gene: TRBJ2-7; CDR3aa: CASSQEASAVYEQYF; CDR3nt: TGTGCCAGCAGCCAAGAGGCTAGCGCGGTCTACGAGCAGTACTTC
v_gene: TRBV19; abundance: .; d_gene: .; j_gene: TRBJ1-5; CDR3aa: CASSQTGYNQPQHF; CDR3nt: TGTGCCAGTAGTCAGACAGGTTACAATCAGCCCCAGCATTTT
v_gene: TRBV3-1; abundance: few; d_gene: TRBD1; j_gene: TRBJ1-2; CDR3aa: CASSPEGAVGTF; CDR3nt: TGTGCCAGCAGCCCTGAGGGGGCAGTTGGCACCTTC
v_gene: TRBV10-2; abundance: .; d_gene: TRBD2; j_gene: TRBJ2-2; CDR3aa: CASINGRAPGELFF; CDR3nt: TGCGCCAGCATAAACGGGAGGGCCCCCGGGGAGCTGTTTTTT
v_gene: TRBV7-8; abundance: .; d_gene: .; j_gene: TRBJ2-7; CDR3aa: CASRALGTYEQYF; CDR3nt: TGTGCCAGCCGGGCCTTAGGGACCTACGAGCAGTACTTC
v_gene: TRBV20-1; abundance: .; d_gene: .; j_gene: TRBJ2-5; CDR3aa: CSARDLLGGRETQYF; CDR3nt: TGCAGTGCTAGAGACCTCCTAGGGGGGAGAGAGACCCAGTACTTC
v_gene: TRBV5-5; abundance: .; d_gene: .; j_gene: TRBJ1-1; CDR3aa: CASSLGPYNEAFF; CDR3nt: TGCGCCAGCAGCTTGGGACCCTACAATGAAGCTTTCTTT
v_gene: TRBV7-9; abundance: few; d_gene: TRBD2; j_gene: TRBJ2-5; CDR3aa: CASTLGSGKETQYF; CDR3nt: TGTGCCAGCACCCTGGGGAGCGGGAAGGAGACCCAGTACTTC
v_gene: TRBV19; abundance: few; d_gene: .; j_gene: TRBJ1-5; CDR3aa: CASSMTVDSNQPQHF; CDR3nt: TGTGCCAGTAGTATGACAGTGGATAGCAATCAGCCCCAGCATTTT
v_gene: TRBV19; abundance: .; d_gene: .; j_gene: TRBJ1-2; CDR3aa: CASRYSQGYGYTF; CDR3nt: TGTGCCAGCCGGTACAGTCAGGGGTATGGCTACACCTTC
v_gene: TRBV5-1; abundance: .; d_gene: .; j_gene: TRBJ2-5; CDR3aa: CASSLAVGTQETQYF; CDR3nt: TGCGCCAGCAGCTTGGCCGTGGGGACCCAAGAGACCCAGTACTTC
v_gene: TRBV15; abundance: .; d_gene: .; j_gene: TRBJ1-1; CDR3aa: CATSIGVGVNTEAFF; CDR3nt: TGTGCCACCAGCATAGGGGTGGGGGTGAACACTGAAGCTTTCTTT
v_gene: TRBV11-1; abundance: many; d_gene: TRBD1; j_gene: TRBJ1-1; CDR3aa: CASSLRTGNTEAFF; CDR3nt: TGTGCCAGCAGCCTTCGGACAGGGAACACTGAAGCTTTCTTT
v_gene: TRBV13; abundance: many; d_gene: .; j_gene: TRBJ1-3; CDR3aa: CASSPGTFSSGNTIYF; CDR3nt: TGTGCCAGCAGCCCTGGGACTTTTAGCTCTGGAAACACCATATATTTT
v_gene: TRBV6-5; abundance: .; d_gene: .; j_gene: TRBJ2-5; CDR3aa: CASSYSGGRETQYF; CDR3nt: TGTGCCAGCAGTTACTCGGGCGGGCGAGAGACCCAGTACTTC
v_gene: TRBV6-1; abundance: few; d_gene: .; j_gene: TRBJ1-1; CDR3aa: CASSDTGQTEAFF; CDR3nt: TGTGCCAGCAGTGATACAGGACAGACTGAAGCTTTCTTT